The sequence of this T cell receptor beta chain was determined in a study of tissue T cells after allogeneic stem cell transplantation. Study summary: Pathologist H&E review favored samples with visible lymphocytes for sequencing among multiple samples.

Some clones are missing from TCRdb's copy, which holds only in-frame ones; the method was immunoSEQ multiplex PCR. The sample consists of about 6,300 clones, about two thirds of them appearing once. This clone was picked up a small number of times. Retrospectively chosen non-transplant comparators had other cancers and at least five gastrointestinal samples, without known gastrointestinal disease. This CDR3 contains 15 residues. The germline V gene encodes CDR1 MNHEY and CDR2 SVGEGT. Trimming at V came to 0 bases and at J to 1 base, leaving 1 base not matched to a gene. Material: tissue from the rectum, obtained at autopsy. The sequence was collected from a woman between 18 and 50 years old with breast cancer. V gene TRBV6-2 or TRBV6-3 combines with J gene TRBJ2-5; TRBD1 matches 8 bases. For the CDR3, the DNA is TGTGCCAGCAGTTACTCGGACAGGGCCCAAGAGACCCAGTACTTC. Encoded protein: CASSYSDRAQETQYF.